Each of the 27 T cell receptor beta chains below was sequenced from the same sample in a study of T cell repertoires in cytomegalovirus infection. TCRdb fed the reads into MiXCR, producing one record per CDR3 protein. The sample has approximately 250,000 distinct CDR3 sequences; roughly 10% are singletons. The sequenced sample consisted of PBMCs. Every receptor here comes from a human donor in good health (CMV status not recorded). Some clones in this sample may be carry-over from other donors' samples.

The chain carries TRBV7-2 and TRBJ1-6, with D uncertain. This CDR3 is 15 amino acids long. Trimming removed 1 base from V and 14 bases from J, with 18 bases in between. In germline, CDR1 is SGHTA, CDR2 FQGNSA. CDR3 sequence reads: CASSLGSTPIVALHF. The CDR3 DNA follows: TGTGCCAGCAGCTTAGGCAGTACACCCATTGTGGCCCTCCACTTT. The full variable domain, rest sourced from reference TRBV7-2 and TRBJ1-6, is GAGVSQSPSNKVTEKGKDVELRCDPISGHTALYWYRQSLGQGLEFLIYFQGNSAPDKSGLPSDRFSAERTGGSVSTLTIQRTQQEDSAVYLCASSLGSTPIVALHFGNGTRLTVT.

This clonotype was counted at least ten times. The rearrangement links TRBV10-3 to TRBJ2-7; D might be TRBD1 (6 bases). The germline V and J ends were trimmed by 2 bases and 4 bases, with 12 bases remaining between them. The V gene's germline CDR1 is ENHRY and CDR2 SYGVKD. This CDR3 is built from 14 residues. This chain's CDR3 is CAISEDRDKYEQYF. The DNA for the CDR3 is TGTGCCATCAGTGAGGACCGGGACAAATACGAGCAGTACTTC.

This clonotype showed up many times. This rearrangement joins TRBV7-2 to TRBJ2-1, with D hard to call. Trimming took off 4 bases at V and 5 bases at J, with 9 bases between the two ends. The CDR3 has 13 residues. CDR1 is SGHTA and CDR2 is FQGNSA in the germline V gene. In DNA, the CDR3 is TGTGCCAGCAGCTCCCGGCTCAACAATGAGCAGTTCTTC. The encoded protein is CASSSRLNNEQFF.

This clonotype occurred many times. The chain employs TRBV7-2 and TRBJ1-1, with unresolved D. The CDR3 has 17 residues. V was cut by 0 bases and J by 1 base, with 15 bases left in between. Germline CDR1 reads SGHTA; CDR2 reads FQGNSA. CDR3 DNA: TGTGCCAGCAGCTTAGCGGCGTGGGGTGGCAGGAACACTGAAGCTTTCTTT. Protein product: CASSLAAWGGRNTEAFF.

This clonotype was seen a handful of times. V and J are TRBV29-1 and TRBJ1-1; the D gene is possibly TRBD1 (6 bases). The CDR3 has 12 amino acids. Germline CDR1 reads SQVTM; CDR2 reads ANQGSEA. Trimming removed 5 bases at V and 4 bases at J, with 11 bases between. The CDR3 nucleotides read TGCAGCGTTCACAGGGTGGGCACTGAAGCTTTCTTT. Its translation is CSVHRVGTEAFF. The full variable domain, in which reference TRBV29-1 and TRBJ1-1 provide the parts outside the CDR3, is SAVISQKPSRDICQRGTSLTIQCQVDSQVTMMFWYRQQPGQSLTLIATANQGSEATYESGFVIDKFPISRPNLTFSTLTVSNMSPEDSSIYLCSVHRVGTEAFFGQGTRLTVV.

This clonotype was seen once. One base away lies a much larger clone, so this may be a sequencing read error. This chain uses TRBV19 with TRBJ2-3; 10 bases match TRBD2. This CDR3 comprises 16 residues. Trimming cost V 2 bases and J 4 bases; bases outside gene matches: 6. In germline, CDR1 is LNHDA, CDR2 SQIVND (reference sequence). The CDR3 spells CASSIYTSGDPDTQYF. CDR3 in DNA: TGTGCCAGTAGTATATATACTAGCGGGGACCCAGATACGCAGTATTTT.

At least ten counts were recorded for this clonotype. The chain carries TRBV20-1 and TRBJ1-4; D is ambiguous. Germline V CDR1 and CDR2: DFQATT, SNEGSKA (reference sequence). The germline V and J ends were trimmed by 6 bases and 12 bases, with 17 bases remaining between them. This CDR3 has 12 residues. The DNA for the CDR3 is TGCAGTGCAAGGCACAGACCTAATGAACTGTTTTTT. This encodes CSARHRPNELFF.

In its sample, this clonotype was seen many times. The genes are TRBV7-2 and TRBJ2-7; TRBD1 might be the D (5 bases). Between the trimmed V and J ends, which lost 5 bases and 0 bases, there was a span of 14 bases. Germline loops: CDR1 SGHTA, CDR2 FQGNSA. There are 15 residues in the CDR3. The CDR3 loop reads CASSPRAESSYEQYF. The CDR3 coding sequence is TGTGCCAGCAGCCCCAGGGCAGAGAGCTCCTACGAGCAGTACTTC.

The CDR3 DNA reads as TGCGCCAGCAGAGTCGGGGTCAGCTCCTACAATGAGCAGTTCTTC. This encodes CASRVGVSSYNEQFF. The chain uses TRBV5-1 and TRBJ2-1, with D perhaps TRBD2 (5 bases). V was pared by 5 bases and J by 0 bases, with 12 bases between. This CDR3 spans 15 amino acids. Germline V gene sequence: CDR1 SGHRS, CDR2 YFSETQ.

The chain couples TRBV6-2 or TRBV6-3 to TRBJ2-5; 8 positions agree with TRBD1. Germline V gene data show CDR1 as MNHEY and CDR2 as SVGEGT. After removal of 3 bases from V and 4 bases from J, the junction contained 10 bases not matched to a gene. The CDR3 loop spans 16 amino acids. In DNA, the CDR3 is TGTGCCAGCAGTTATTTGGCAGGGGGCGTTACAGAGACCCAGTACTTC. Amino acids: CASSYLAGGVTETQYF.

This clonotype was detected many times. The chain combines TRBV7-2 with TRBJ2-7; no definite D call. Trimming took off 7 bases at V and 1 base at J, with 11 bases between the two ends. The CDR3 spans 13 residues. Germline CDR1 and CDR2: SGHTA and FQGNSA. The CDR3 region has the DNA TGTGCCAGCAACCCCTTGGGTTCCTACGAGCAGTACTTC. Residues: CASNPLGSYEQYF.

This clonotype was counted only a few times. The chain combines TRBV5-1 with TRBJ1-6; 7 positions match TRBD1. The CDR3 runs 16 residues. Germline V gene sequence: CDR1 SGHRS, CDR2 YFSETQ. V lost 0 bases, J lost 0 bases, and 0 bases stayed unmatched. CDR3 loop: CASSLGDSSYNSPLHF. CDR3 nucleotides: TGCGCCAGCAGCTTGGGGGACAGCTCCTATAATTCACCCCTCCACTTT. The whole variable domain, filled in from reference TRBV5-1 and TRBJ1-6, reads KAGVTQTPRYLIKTRGQQVTLSCSPISGHRSVSWYQQTPGQGLQFLFEYFSETQRNKGNFPGRFSGRQFSNSRSEMNVSTLELGDSALYLCASSLGDSSYNSPLHFGNGTRLTVT.

This clonotype showed up many times. J is TRBJ2-3 and V is TRBV7-2; 9 bases align to TRBD2. The CDR3 length is 15 residues. The J segment lost 4 bases and the V segment lost 1 base, leaving 3 bases of the junction unmatched. Germline V gives CDR1 SGHTA, CDR2 FQGNSA. This chain's CDR3 is CASSLGGGAADTQYF. The CDR3 DNA reads TGTGCCAGCAGCTTAGGCGGGGGGGCCGCAGATACGCAGTATTTT.

This clonotype came up many times. The chain uses TRBV7-6 and TRBJ2-2, with 8 bases aligning to TRBD1. The V gene end was trimmed by 2 bases and the J gene end by 3 bases; junction bases not matched to a gene: 5. Germline values: CDR1 SGHVS, CDR2 FNYEAQ. The CDR3 has 16 amino acids. The CDR3 coding sequence is TGTGCCAGCAGCTTACCTCGGACAGGGTACACCGGGGAGCTGTTTTTT. This codes for CASSLPRTGYTGELFF.

In this sample, this clonotype turned up a few times. V is TRBV6-4 and J is TRBJ1-1; maybe TRBD1 (6 bases). Trimming left V 6 bases short and J 6 bases short, with 20 bases between. CDR3 size: 15 residues. Germline loops: CDR1 MRHNA, CDR2 SNTAGT. The CDR3 loop reads CASRRTGQPISEAFF. CDR3 DNA sequence: TGTGCCAGCAGACGTACAGGACAGCCCATCTCTGAAGCTTTCTTT.

This clonotype came up a few times. V usage is TRBV7-2 and J usage is TRBJ2-7; 10 nucleotides align to TRBD2. Trimming removed 3 bases from V and 11 bases from J; junction bases left unmatched: 10. Germline V gene lookup returns CDR1 SGHTA and CDR2 FQGNSA. The CDR3 contains 14 residues. The CDR3 sequence is CASSFSSGSSYEYF. The CDR3 coding sequence is TGTGCCAGCAGCTTCTCTAGCGGGAGCTCCTACGAGTACTTC. The full variable domain, completed using reference TRBV7-2 and TRBJ2-7, is GAGVSQSPSNKVTEKGKDVELRCDPISGHTALYWYRQSLGQGLEFLIYFQGNSAPDKSGLPSDRFSAERTGGSVSTLTIQRTQQEDSAVYLCASSFSSGSSYEYFGPGTRLTVT.

A few counts support this clonotype. The chain joins TRBV30 to TRBJ1-2; 8 bases are a match to TRBD1. The CDR3 sequence is 13 residues long. V shed 5 bases, J shed 2 bases, and the junction held 4 bases outside the gene matches. Germline V gives CDR1 GTSNPN, CDR2 SVGIG (reference sequence). The CDR3 region is CAWQDRANYGYTF. CDR3 DNA sequence: TGTGCCTGGCAGGACAGGGCAAACTATGGCTACACCTTC.

This clonotype was picked up a small number of times. The chain is built from TRBV7-2 and TRBJ2-5; D is uncertain. The CDR3 consists of 14 residues. V was trimmed by 5 bases and J by 4 bases, leaving 14 bases between them. Germline-derived CDR1 and CDR2 are SGHTA and FQGNSA. The DNA of the CDR3 is TGTGCCAGCAGCCCCCCCCCCCTGGGAGAGACCCAGTACTTC. It is translated as CASSPPPLGETQYF. The variable domain in full, with the rest retrieved from reference TRBV7-2 and TRBJ2-5, is GAGVSQSPSNKVTEKGKDVELRCDPISGHTALYWYRQSLGQGLEFLIYFQGNSAPDKSGLPSDRFSAERTGGSVSTLTIQRTQQEDSAVYLCASSPPPLGETQYFGPGTRLLVL.

Ten or more counts support this clonotype. This sequence joins TRBV30 and TRBJ2-5; D remains unclear. The CDR3 loop spans 16 amino acids. V lost 0 bases and J lost 1, with 15 bases in between. The V gene's germline CDR1 is GTSNPN and CDR2 SVGIG (reference sequence). The CDR3 loop reads CAWSVKRSLGQETQYF. Written as DNA, the CDR3 is TGTGCCTGGAGTGTCAAGCGTAGTCTGGGCCAAGAGACCCAGTACTTC.

This chain joins TRBV5-1 and TRBJ1-1, with D perhaps matching TRBD1 (5 bases). The CDR3 contains 14 residues. Germline assignment: CDR1 SGHRS and CDR2 YFSETQ. V was cut by 2 bases and J by 1 base, with 9 bases left in between. The CDR3 reads CASSFRQSNTEAFF. DNA of the CDR3: TGCGCCAGCAGCTTTCGACAGTCGAACACTGAAGCTTTCTTT.

This clonotype was detected ten times or more. This chain connects TRBV27 to TRBJ2-7, with 10 bases fitting TRBD2. Per the germline V gene, CDR1 is MNHEY and CDR2 is SMNVEV (reference sequence). There are 14 residues in the CDR3. V was clipped by 8 bases and J by 3 bases; unmatched bases: 7. Here the CDR3 reads CASRAASGSYEQYF. CDR3 DNA sequence: TGTGCCAGCCGGGCGGCTAGCGGGAGCTACGAGCAGTACTTC.

The chain combines TRBV20-1 with TRBJ2-1, with D uncertain. The V end was cut by 4 bases, the J end by 5 bases, with 6 bases between. Germline lookup yields CDR1 DFQATT and CDR2 SNEGSKA (reference sequence). CDR3 length: 11 residues. In nucleotides, the CDR3 is TGCAGTGCTAACGGGCACAATGAGCAGTTCTTC. This codes for CSANGHNEQFF.

The V and J genes are TRBV3-1 and TRBJ2-7; TRBD2 might be the D (5 bases). Trimming left V 0 bases short and J 5 bases short, with 11 bases between. Germline V CDR1 and CDR2: LGHDT, YNNKEL (reference sequence). The CDR3 contains 14 residues. The CDR3 loop reads CASSQDAGRDEQYF. The DNA for the CDR3 is TGTGCCAGCAGCCAAGATGCGGGTCGGGACGAGCAGTACTTC.

At least ten counts were recorded for this clonotype. The chain carries TRBV25-1 and TRBJ2-1; the D gene is possibly TRBD2 (6 bases). In germline, CDR1 is MGHDK, CDR2 SYGVNS. The CDR3 runs 18 residues. V was shortened by 3 bases and J by 0 bases, with 18 bases between the two germline ends. Written as DNA, the CDR3 is TGTGCCAGCAGTGACCCGACGGGGGACCTTCCCTCCTACAATGAGCAGTTCTTC. This codes for CASSDPTGDLPSYNEQFF.

This sequence joins TRBV19 and TRBJ2-2; TRBD1 aligns across 8 bases. J lost 1 base, V lost 6 bases, and 1 base had no gene match. Germline CDR1 is LNHDA and CDR2 is SQIVND (reference sequence). This CDR3 has 14 residues. CDR3 sequence: CASSGQGNTGELFF. The CDR3 DNA is TGTGCCAGTAGCGGACAGGGGAACACCGGGGAGCTGTTTTTT.

CDR3 nucleotide sequence: TGCGCCAGCAGCTTGATGGGCAAACTCAACACAGATACGCAGTATTTT. This codes for CASSLMGKLNTDTQYF. The chain combines TRBV5-1 with TRBJ2-3; no definite D call. The CDR3 has 16 residues. With 1 base removed from V and 2 bases from J, the gap between germline ends came to 14 bases. The germline CDR1 and CDR2 sequences are SGHRS and YFSETQ.

This clonotype was found many times. This rearrangement joins TRBV6-1 to TRBJ2-2; no reliable D call. Trimming took 3 bases from V and 5 from J, leaving 10 bases between them. This CDR3 contains 14 residues. CDR1 and CDR2 (germline): MNHNS, SASEGT. CDR3 nucleotides: TGTGCCAGCAGTGATCGTGGGGTTACCGGGGAGCTGTTTTTT. As protein: CASSDRGVTGELFF.